The 8 T cell receptor beta chains given below trace back to one sample, sequenced in a study of B cell selection in AIRE deficiency (dated by TCRdb to about 2019). Regulatory T cells were sorted as CD4+CD25hiCD127low/negative cells. The library was made by the immunoSEQ multiplex PCR assay. Not all clones reach the TCRdb copy of this immuneACCESS table, which keeps in-frame sequences only. Checked studies attribute under half of the gap to unresolved V genes and leave the rest unexplained. Present in this sample are fewer than 15,000 clones, approximately 94% of which were seen just once. About 0.95% of the sample is in the top ten clones. Sequencing was performed on Tregs sorted from PBMCs. All receptors come from a human donor with AIRE deficiency.

V gene TRBV18 combines with J gene TRBJ2-3; D is unclear. CDR1 is KGHSH, CDR2 LQKENI, per germline. V shed 2 bases and J shed 0 bases, with 6 bases lying between them. The CDR3 consists of 14 residues. CDR3: CASSPAPSTDTQYF. The CDR3 DNA sequence: TGTGCCAGCTCACCAGCCCCCAGCACAGATACGCAGTATTTT.

This clone was counted a single time. The gene calls are TRBV6-6 and TRBJ1-5; 8 positions agree with TRBD1. From germline, CDR1 is MNHNY and CDR2 SVGAGI (reference sequence). Losses at the gene ends were 0 bases for V and 3 bases for J; bases not matched to a gene: 4. The CDR3 extends over 16 amino acids. The CDR3 spells CASSYSQGGNNQPQHF. CDR3 in DNA: TGTGCCAGCAGTTACTCACAGGGGGGGAACAATCAGCCCCAGCATTTT.

The V and J genes are TRBV11-2 and TRBJ1-1; D is undetermined. Germline CDR1 reads SGHAT; CDR2 reads FQNNGV. V was shortened by 5 bases and J by 6 bases, with 7 bases between the two germline ends. The CDR3 extends over 11 amino acids. CDR3 DNA: TGTGCCAGCAGCCGGAGGGCTGAAGCTTTCTTT. Encoded protein: CASSRRAEAFF.

J is TRBJ2-3 and V is TRBV7-2; TRBD2 matches 8 bases. Germline loops: CDR1 SGHTA, CDR2 FQGNSA. V shed 6 bases, J shed 5 bases, and the junction held 7 bases outside the gene matches. The CDR3 loop spans 14 amino acids. The CDR3 nucleotides read TGTGCCAGCAGTTTCGGGAGGGCCATAGATACGCAGTATTTT. Its translation is CASSFGRAIDTQYF.

This sequence joins TRBV7-3 and TRBJ2-1, with TRBD2 matching over 10 bases. Unmatched junction bases numbered 12, after V lost 3 bases and J lost 7 bases. The V gene's germline CDR1 is SGHTA and CDR2 FQGTGA. The CDR3 sequence is 17 residues long. The CDR3 region is CASSFNAPRAGGNEQFF. CDR3 nucleotides: TGTGCCAGCAGCTTCAACGCCCCTAGAGCGGGAGGGAATGAGCAGTTCTTC.

In nucleotides, the CDR3 is TGTGCCAGCAGCGATCGGACAGGGGGATCATATAATTCACCCCTCCACTTT. Protein product: CASSDRTGGSYNSPLHF. This rearrangement joins TRBV9 to TRBJ1-6; 10 bases match TRBD1. Trimming took 3 bases from V and 4 from J; bases not matched to a gene: 7. CDR1 and CDR2 from the germline V gene are SGDLS and YYNGEE. The CDR3 sequence is 17 residues long.

The chain carries TRBV18 and TRBJ1-1; D not certain. CDR1 and CDR2 (germline): KGHSH, LQKENI. This CDR3 comprises 13 residues. V was trimmed by 1 base and J by 4 bases, leaving 7 bases between them. Written as DNA, the CDR3 is TGTGCCAGCTCACCACAGGAGGGCACTGAAGCTTTCTTT. Protein sequence: CASSPQEGTEAFF.

The J gene is TRBJ1-1, the V gene TRBV10-3; no firm D call. This CDR3 contains 13 residues. Trimming cost V 7 bases and J 9 bases, with 18 bases left between them. Germline V gives CDR1 ENHRY, CDR2 SYGVKD. CDR3 residues: CAINPDVGGKAFF. DNA of the CDR3: TGTGCCATCAATCCGGACGTCGGCGGCAAAGCTTTCTTT.